Below, 20 T cell receptor beta chains from the same sample are listed, as sequenced in a study of blood T cell repertoires in COVID-19. TCRdb's table, derived via immunoSEQ multiplex PCR, lists solely in-frame clones and lacks some. The data hold about 140,000 clones, with more than 60% observed a single time. Specimen: peripheral blood. The origin of the receptors is a woman between 55 and 75 years old with acute or convalescent COVID-19.

V is TRBV14 and J is TRBJ2-1; maybe TRBD1 (5 bases). Germline V lookup: CDR1 SGHDN, CDR2 FVKESK. Deletions cut 3 bases from V and 6 bases from J, with 12 bases between. The CDR3 length is 14 residues. The CDR3: CASSHLGVSNEQFF. DNA of the CDR3: TGTGCCAGCAGCCACTTAGGGGTTTCCAATGAGCAGTTCTTC. Full variable domain (remainder filled in from reference TRBV14 and TRBJ2-1): EAGVTQFPSHSVIEKGQTVTLRCDPISGHDNLYWYRRVMGKEIKFLLHFVKESKQDESGMPNNRFLAERTGGTYSTLKVQPAELEDSGVYFCASSHLGVSNEQFFGPGTRLTVL.

The chain carries TRBV11-2 and TRBJ1-2; maybe TRBD1 (6 bases). The CDR3 runs to 14 residues. The germline V gene has CDR1 SGHAT and CDR2 FQNNGV. The germline V and J ends were trimmed by 4 bases and 5 bases, with 14 bases remaining between them. The CDR3 nucleotides are TGTGCCAGCAGCTGGGGATTACAGGGTTATGGCTACACCTTC. Amino acids: CASSWGLQGYGYTF.

The rearrangement joins TRBV7-6 to TRBJ2-7; D is possibly TRBD1 (7 bases). The CDR3 contains 14 residues. V gave up 3 bases and J gave up 7 bases, with 16 bases separating them. The germline gives CDR1 SGHVS, CDR2 FNYEAQ. The CDR3 DNA follows: TGTGCCAGCAGCTTCCCAGGGGGGTTTCGGGAGCAGTACTTC. It codes for CASSFPGGFREQYF.

The rearrangement joins TRBV6-5 to TRBJ2-3; D is perhaps TRBD2 (5 bases). Germline-derived CDR1 and CDR2 are MNHEY and SVGAGI. V was cut by 6 bases and J by 2 bases, with 9 bases left in between. The CDR3 is 13 residues long. CDR3 in amino acids: CASRPRATDTQYF. The CDR3, as DNA: TGTGCCAGCAGGCCGAGGGCCACAGATACGCAGTATTTT.

This clone was seen repeatedly, ten times or more. This chain joins TRBV20-1 and TRBJ2-5; 12 nucleotides line up with TRBD1. Looked up from germline, CDR1 is DFQATT and CDR2 is SNEGSKA (reference sequence). The CDR3 extends over 14 amino acids. V gave up 3 bases and J gave up 5 bases; unmatched junction bases: 4. The CDR3 here is CSASGTGGLETQYF. The CDR3 DNA follows: TGCAGTGCTAGTGGGACAGGGGGCTTGGAGACCCAGTACTTC.

The V call is TRBV7-9, the J call TRBJ1-1; D gene ambiguous. The CDR3 is 14 residues long. Trimming shortened V by 4 bases and J by 7 bases, and 16 bases separated the two germline ends. Germline V CDR1 and CDR2: SEHNR, FQNEAQ (reference sequence). The CDR3 here is CASSSLQRRLEAFF. The CDR3 DNA sequence: TGTGCCAGCAGCTCGCTGCAGCGTAGACTTGAAGCTTTCTTT.

The chain joins TRBV30 to TRBJ1-2; D perhaps matches TRBD1 (6 bases). The germline gives CDR1 GTSNPN, CDR2 SVGIG (reference sequence). This CDR3 comprises 14 residues. V was clipped by 3 bases and J by 2 bases, with 13 bases between them. The CDR3: CAWRGGGDNYGYTF. The CDR3 nucleotides are TGTGCCTGGAGGGGAGGGGGAGACAACTATGGCTACACCTTC.

This clone showed up just a few times. The genes are TRBV5-1 and TRBJ2-2; 9 bases map to TRBD1. This CDR3 spans 18 amino acids. Germline V lookup: CDR1 SGHRS, CDR2 YFSETQ. Trimming at V came to 4 bases and at J to 6 bases, leaving 16 bases not matched to a gene. The DNA for the CDR3 is TGCGCCAGCAGCCTTAAGGGAGTACAGGGGGCGGCCCCCGGGGAGCTGTTTTTT. It is translated as CASSLKGVQGAAPGELFF.

The rearrangement joins TRBV19 to TRBJ2-7, with 8 bases matching TRBD1. J gave up 3 bases and V 6 bases, and 7 bases lay outside the gene matches. This CDR3 comprises 14 residues. Germline-derived CDR1 and CDR2 are LNHDA and SQIVND (reference sequence). The CDR3 DNA reads as TGTGCCAGTAGCTCACCGGGACAGGACTACGAGCAGTACTTC. This translates into CASSSPGQDYEQYF. Full variable domain (outside the CDR3, taken from reference TRBV19 and TRBJ2-7): DGGITQSPKYLFRKEGQNVTLSCEQNLNHDAMYWYRQDPGQGLRLIYYSQIVNDFQKGDIAEGYSVSREKKESFPLTVTSAQKNPTAFYLCASSSPGQDYEQYFGPGTRLTVT.

The CDR3 loop is CASSLKYEQYF. The CDR3 region has the DNA TGTGCCAGCAGTCTTAAATACGAGCAGTACTTC. V and J are TRBV2 and TRBJ2-7; D is unresolved. V was pared by 5 bases and J by 4 bases, with 6 bases between. CDR1 and CDR2 from the germline V gene are SNHLY and FYNNEI. The CDR3 spans 11 residues.

This clone has a single count. A clone one base away is much larger, so this may be a read error. The chain is built from TRBV7-2 and TRBJ2-7, with TRBD2 matching 10 bases. The CDR3 consists of 16 residues. Unmatched junction bases numbered 10, after V lost 2 bases and J lost 6 bases. Germline V gene sequence: CDR1 SGHTA, CDR2 FQGNSA. The CDR3, as DNA: TGTGCCAGCAGCTTAACGGCGACTAGCGGGTCTGGCGAGCAGTACTTC. Its translation is CASSLTATSGSGEQYF.

V usage is TRBV7-9 and J usage is TRBJ2-5; D is perhaps TRBD2 (6 bases). The CDR3 covers 15 residues. Germline assignment: CDR1 SEHNR and CDR2 FQNEAQ (reference sequence). V shed 5 bases and J shed 5 bases, with 18 bases lying between them. CDR3 nucleotides: TGTGCCAGCAGCCCGAACCTACGAGGAGGGGAGACCCAGTACTTC. Translation: CASSPNLRGGETQYF.

In its sample, this clone was seen a few times. This chain connects TRBV6-5 to TRBJ1-6; a weak D match, TRBD1 (6 bases). This CDR3 contains 12 residues. The V gene's germline CDR1 is MNHEY and CDR2 SVGAGI. The V end was cut by 7 bases, the J end by 9 bases, with 10 bases between. The CDR3 protein is CASTQGSSPLHF. For the CDR3, the DNA is TGTGCCAGCACACAGGGCAGTTCACCCCTCCACTTT.

The chain has TRBV7-9 and TRBJ2-7, with a tentative D call TRBD1 (6 bases). V was shortened by 4 bases and J by 2 bases, with 12 bases between the two germline ends. Germline CDR1 and CDR2: SEHNR and FQNEAQ (reference sequence). This CDR3 comprises 14 residues. The DNA of the CDR3 is TGTGCCAGCAGCTCTATCAGGGGAACCTACGAGCAGTACTTC. Amino acid sequence: CASSSIRGTYEQYF.

This clone was detected a few times. This chain joins TRBV27 and TRBJ2-2; 14 positions match TRBD2. Per the germline V gene, CDR1 is MNHEY and CDR2 is SMNVEV (reference sequence). This CDR3 comprises 16 residues. V dropped 6 bases and J dropped 5; count of bases not matched to a gene: 5. CDR3 coding DNA: TGTGCCAGCAGGGGGGGACTAGCGGGAGTAACCGGGGAGCTGTTTTTT. It translates to CASRGGLAGVTGELFF.

CDR3 loop: CASSPLASGPPSGNTIYF. The CDR3 region has the DNA TGTGCCAGCTCACCCCTAGCGAGCGGACCGCCCTCTGGAAACACCATATATTTT. The chain couples TRBV18 to TRBJ1-3; D remains unclear. The ends were cut back, 3 bases at V and 0 bases at J, with 18 bases in the middle. Germline V gives CDR1 KGHSH, CDR2 LQKENI. The CDR3 contains 18 residues.

V is TRBV6-5 and J is TRBJ2-1, with 7 positions matching TRBD1. The CDR3 runs 15 residues. Germline values: CDR1 MNHEY, CDR2 SVGAGI. V gave up 6 bases and J gave up 2 bases; unmatched junction bases: 7. The CDR3: CASSLYGTAYNEQFF. The CDR3 DNA reads TGTGCCAGCAGCCTCTACGGGACAGCCTACAATGAGCAGTTCTTC.

The rearrangement uses TRBV29-1 and TRBJ1-2, with TRBD1 as a possible D gene (6 bases). V was cut by 6 bases and J by 5 bases, with 16 bases left in between. The CDR3 spans 13 residues. From germline, CDR1 is SQVTM and CDR2 ANQGSEA. The CDR3 region is CSVPHEGVYGYTF. In nucleotides, the CDR3 is TGCAGCGTGCCACACGAGGGGGTTTATGGCTACACCTTC.

V gene TRBV16 combines with J gene TRBJ2-2; D is perhaps TRBD2 (5 bases). The CDR3 totals 13 residues. Germline V gene sequence: CDR1 KGHSY, CDR2 FQNENV. The V gene lost 4 bases and the J gene lost 7 bases, with 10 bases spanning the gap. The CDR3 coding sequence is TGTGCCAGCAGCCTTGGAGGAGTCGGGGAGCTGTTTTTT. Residues: CASSLGGVGELFF.

This rearrangement joins TRBV13 to TRBJ1-5; 7 nucleotides agree with TRBD1. Germline loops: CDR1 PRHDT, CDR2 FYEKMQ (reference sequence). The CDR3 consists of 20 residues. The J segment lost 0 bases and the V segment lost 2 bases, leaving 16 bases of the junction unmatched. Written as DNA, the CDR3 is TGTGCCAGCAGCTTACTTGGACAGGCCCTTGACTTTTATAGCAATCAGCCCCAGCATTTT. This sequence encodes CASSLLGQALDFYSNQPQHF.